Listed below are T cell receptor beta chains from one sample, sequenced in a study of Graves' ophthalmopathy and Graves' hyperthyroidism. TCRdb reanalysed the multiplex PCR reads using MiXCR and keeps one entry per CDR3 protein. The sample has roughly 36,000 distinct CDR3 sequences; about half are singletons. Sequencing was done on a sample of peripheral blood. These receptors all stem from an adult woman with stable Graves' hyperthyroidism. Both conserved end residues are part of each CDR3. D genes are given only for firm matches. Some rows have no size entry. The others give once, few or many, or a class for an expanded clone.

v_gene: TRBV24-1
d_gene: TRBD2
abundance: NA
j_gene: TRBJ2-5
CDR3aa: CATSERLAGQEGQETQYF
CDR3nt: TGTGCCACCAGTGAACGACTAGCGGGACAGGAGGGGCAAGAGACCCAGTACTTC

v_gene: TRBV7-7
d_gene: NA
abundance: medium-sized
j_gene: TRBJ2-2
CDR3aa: CASSLEGDGELFF
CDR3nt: TGTGCTAGCAGCTTAGAGGGGGACGGGGAGCTGTTTTTT

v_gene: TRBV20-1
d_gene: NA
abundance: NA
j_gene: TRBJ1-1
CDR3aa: CSAIGGANTEAFF
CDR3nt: TGCAGTGCTATCGGGGGGGCGAACACTGAAGCTTTCTTT

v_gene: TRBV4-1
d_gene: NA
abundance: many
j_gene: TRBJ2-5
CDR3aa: CASSQGGTPSETQYF
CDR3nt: TGCGCCAGCAGCCAAGGGGGGACTCCCTCAGAGACCCAGTACTTC

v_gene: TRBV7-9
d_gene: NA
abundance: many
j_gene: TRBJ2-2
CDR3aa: CASSRLRGGRNTGELFF
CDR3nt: TGTGCCAGCAGCCGCCTCCGCGGAGGACGAAACACCGGGGAGCTGTTTTTT

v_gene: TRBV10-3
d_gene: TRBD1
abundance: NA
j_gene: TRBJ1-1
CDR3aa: CAISEAGGADTEAFF
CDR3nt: TGTGCCATCAGTGAGGCAGGGGGCGCGGACACTGAAGCTTTCTTT

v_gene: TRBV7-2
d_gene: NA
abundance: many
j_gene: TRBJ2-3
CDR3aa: CASSLSGPPDTQYF
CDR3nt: TGTGCCAGCAGCTTATCGGGTCCCCCAGATACGCAGTATTTT

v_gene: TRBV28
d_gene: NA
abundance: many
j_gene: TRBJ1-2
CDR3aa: CASSPGHFYGYTF
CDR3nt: TGTGCCAGCAGTCCGGGACACTTCTATGGCTACACCTTC

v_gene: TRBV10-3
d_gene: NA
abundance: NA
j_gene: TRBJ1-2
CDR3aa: CAISESSGGRRGYTF
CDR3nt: TGTGCCATCAGTGAGTCGAGCGGGGGGCGACGAGGCTACACCTTC

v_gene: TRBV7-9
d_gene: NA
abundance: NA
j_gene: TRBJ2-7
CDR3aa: CASSPPSPYGQYF
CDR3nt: TGTGCCAGCAGCCCGCCATCCCCCTACGGGCAGTACTTC

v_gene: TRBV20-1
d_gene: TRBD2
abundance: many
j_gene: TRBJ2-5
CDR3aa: CSARMTSGRAGETQYF
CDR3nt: TGCAGTGCCAGGATGACTAGCGGGAGGGCCGGTGAGACCCAGTACTTC

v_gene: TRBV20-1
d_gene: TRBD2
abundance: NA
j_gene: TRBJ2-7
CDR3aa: CSARGWREGHEQYF
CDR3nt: TGCAGTGCTAGAGGATGGCGGGAGGGCCACGAGCAGTACTTC

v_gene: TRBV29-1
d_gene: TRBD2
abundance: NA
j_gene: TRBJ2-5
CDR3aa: CSVTRTSGMQETQYF
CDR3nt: TGCAGCGTTACCAGGACTAGCGGGATGCAAGAGACCCAGTACTTC

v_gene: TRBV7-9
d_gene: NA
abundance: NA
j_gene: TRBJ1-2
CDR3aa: CASSSGSLSYEQYFGPGGYTF
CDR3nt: NA

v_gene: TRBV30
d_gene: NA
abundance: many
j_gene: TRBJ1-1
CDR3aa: CAWSVKTEAFF
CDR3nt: TGTGCCTGGAGTGTAAAGACTGAAGCTTTCTTT

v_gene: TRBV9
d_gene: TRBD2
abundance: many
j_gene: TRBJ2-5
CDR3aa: CASSVGRGGKLGETQYF
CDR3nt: TGTGCCAGCAGCGTAGGACGGGGAGGGAAATTGGGGGAGACCCAGTACTTC

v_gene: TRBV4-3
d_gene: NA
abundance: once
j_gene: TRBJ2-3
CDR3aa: CASSPGDSTDTQYF
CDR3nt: TGCGCCAGCAGCCCAGGGGACTCCACAGATACGCAGTATTTT

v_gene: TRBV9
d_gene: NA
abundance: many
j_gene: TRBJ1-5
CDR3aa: CASSAGGGNNQPQHF
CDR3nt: TGTGCCAGCAGCGCCGGGGGGGGGAACAATCAGCCCCAGCATTTT

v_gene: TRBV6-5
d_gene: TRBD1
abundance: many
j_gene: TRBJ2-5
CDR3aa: CASSYDPDREETQYF
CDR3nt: TGTGCCAGCAGTTACGACCCCGACAGGGAAGAGACCCAGTACTTC

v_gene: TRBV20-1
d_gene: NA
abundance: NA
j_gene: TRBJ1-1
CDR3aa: CSAKDYTEAFF
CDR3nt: TGCAGTGCTAAGGATTACACTGAAGCTTTCTTT

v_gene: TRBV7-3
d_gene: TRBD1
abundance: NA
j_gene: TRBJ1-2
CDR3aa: CASSLRPGTGYNYGYTF
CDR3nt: TGTGCCAGCAGCTTACGGCCCGGGACAGGTTATAACTATGGCTACACCTTC

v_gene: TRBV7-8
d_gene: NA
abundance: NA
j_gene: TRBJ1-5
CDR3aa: CASSLGVGAPQPQHF
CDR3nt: TGTGCCAGCAGCTTAGGGGTAGGGGCCCCCCAGCCCCAGCATTTT

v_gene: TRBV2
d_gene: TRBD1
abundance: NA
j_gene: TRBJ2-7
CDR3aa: CASRNGDRADDEQYF
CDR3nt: TGTGCCAGCAGAAATGGGGACAGGGCAGACGACGAGCAGTACTTC

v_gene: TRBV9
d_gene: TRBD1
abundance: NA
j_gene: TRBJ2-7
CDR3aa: CASSAGTGYAEQYF
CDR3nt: TGTGCCAGCAGCGCAGGGACAGGGTACGCCGAGCAGTACTTC

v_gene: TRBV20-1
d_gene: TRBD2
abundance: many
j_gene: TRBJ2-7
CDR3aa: CSAYSSGTSSYEQYF
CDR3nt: TGCAGTGCTTACTCTAGCGGGACTTCCTCCTACGAGCAGTACTTC

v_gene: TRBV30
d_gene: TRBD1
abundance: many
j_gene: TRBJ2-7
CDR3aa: CAWRPDRGPWEQYF
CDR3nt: TGTGCCTGGAGACCCGACAGGGGGCCATGGGAGCAGTACTTC

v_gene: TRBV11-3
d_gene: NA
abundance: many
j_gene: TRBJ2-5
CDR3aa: CASSLDPGQPWTQYF
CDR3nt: TGTGCCAGCAGCTTAGACCCCGGACAGCCTTGGACCCAGTACTTC

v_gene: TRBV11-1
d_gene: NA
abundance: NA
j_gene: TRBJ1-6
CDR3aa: CASSLSYSPLHF
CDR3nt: TGTGCCAGCAGCTTAAGCTACTCACCCCTCCACTTT

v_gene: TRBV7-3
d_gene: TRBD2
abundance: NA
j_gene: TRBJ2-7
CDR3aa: CASSQEASGRADEQYF
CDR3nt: TGTGCCAGCAGCCAAGAGGCTAGCGGGAGGGCCGACGAGCAGTACTTC

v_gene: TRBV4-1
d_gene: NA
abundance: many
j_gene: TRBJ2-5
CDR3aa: CASSQGQGVETQYF
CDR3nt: TGCGCCAGCAGCCAAGGGCAGGGCGTCGAGACCCAGTACTTC

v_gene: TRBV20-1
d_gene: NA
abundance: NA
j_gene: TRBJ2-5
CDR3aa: CSASSAGSGGETQYF
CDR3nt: TGCAGTGCCAGCAGCGCGGGGTCTGGTGGGGAGACCCAGTACTTC

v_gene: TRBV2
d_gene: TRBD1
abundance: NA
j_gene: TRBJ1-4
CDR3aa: CASNRGREKLFF
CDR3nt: TGTGCCAGCAACAGGGGGCGCGAAAAACTGTTTTTT

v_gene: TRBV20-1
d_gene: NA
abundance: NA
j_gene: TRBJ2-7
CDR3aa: CSAGGGVAYEQYF
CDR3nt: TGCAGTGCCGGGGGCGGGGTAGCCTACGAGCAGTACTTC

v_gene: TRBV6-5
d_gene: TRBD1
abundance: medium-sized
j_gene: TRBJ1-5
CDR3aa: CASTGRGNNQPQHF
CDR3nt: TGTGCCAGCACTGGCAGGGGGAACAATCAGCCCCAGCATTTT

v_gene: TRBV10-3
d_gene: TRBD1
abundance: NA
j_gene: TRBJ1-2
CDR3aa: CAISEYLPTDRFLYGYTF
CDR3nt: TGTGCCATCAGTGAGTACCTACCTACGGACAGGTTCCTCTATGGCTACACCTTC

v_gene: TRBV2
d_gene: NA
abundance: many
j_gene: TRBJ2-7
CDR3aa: CASRQGQYEQYF
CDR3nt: TGTGCCAGCAGACAGGGTCAATACGAGCAGTACTTC

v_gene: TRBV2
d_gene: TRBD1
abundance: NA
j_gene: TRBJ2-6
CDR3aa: CASTGQGANVLTF
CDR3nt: TGTGCCAGCACGGGACAGGGGGCCAACGTCCTGACTTTC